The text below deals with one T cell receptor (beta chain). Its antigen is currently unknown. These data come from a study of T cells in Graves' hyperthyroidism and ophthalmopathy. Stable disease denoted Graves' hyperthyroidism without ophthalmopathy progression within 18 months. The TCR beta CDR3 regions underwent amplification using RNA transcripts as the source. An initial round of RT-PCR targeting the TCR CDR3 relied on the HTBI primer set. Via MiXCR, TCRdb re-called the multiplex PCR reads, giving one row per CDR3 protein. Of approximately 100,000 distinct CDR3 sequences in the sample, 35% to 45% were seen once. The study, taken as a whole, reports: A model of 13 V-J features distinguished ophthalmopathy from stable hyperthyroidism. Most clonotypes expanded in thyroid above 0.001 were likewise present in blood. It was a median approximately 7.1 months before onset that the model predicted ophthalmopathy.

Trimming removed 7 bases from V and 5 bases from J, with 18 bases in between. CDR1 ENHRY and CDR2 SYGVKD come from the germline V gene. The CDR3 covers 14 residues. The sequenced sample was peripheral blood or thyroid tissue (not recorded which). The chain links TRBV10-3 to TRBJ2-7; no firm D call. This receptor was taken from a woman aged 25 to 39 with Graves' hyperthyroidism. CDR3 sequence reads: CAITEFGRFHEQYF. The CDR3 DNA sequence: TGTGCCATCACCGAATTCGGACGCTTCCACGAGCAGTACTTC.